This TCR beta chain originates from a study of cytomegalovirus exposure and HLA in healthy donors. Study-wide context: Later, an analysis reported that the 130 or so validation repertoires had used the same platform as the approximately 690 first-cohort repertoires.

Sequencing used immunoSEQ multiplex PCR; TCRdb keeps in-frame clones, though not all of them. The repertoire has approximately 150,000 clones, over 80% of them found once; the top ten carry under 5%. The ends lost 6 bases at V and 0 bases at J; junction bases unmatched: 6. The CDR3 runs 16 residues. Looked up from germline, CDR1 is KGHSH and CDR2 is LQKENI. The chain joins TRBV18 to TRBJ2-1; TRBD2 matches at 9 bases. Sequencing input: PBMCs. This sequence originates from a young man in good health and CMV-seropositive. CDR3 residues: CASSPISGSSYNEQFF. The DNA of the CDR3 is TGTGCCAGCTCCCCTATTAGCGGGAGCTCCTACAATGAGCAGTTCTTC.